Given below is one T cell receptor beta chain in context. As yet, its antigen is unknown. The protocol was immunoSEQ multiplex PCR, while the TCRdb copy is restricted to in-frame clones and leaves out a portion. This sample has fewer than 65,000 clones, with around nine tenths found just once. The data are from a study of OX40 agonist ivuxolimab in advanced cancers. Study in general: Treatment of patients was with ivuxolimab, an agonistic anti-OX40 (CD134) antibody.

Study conclusions and caveats: Averaging showed that CD8+ T cells had more expanded clones than CD4+ did.

The ends were cut back, 2 bases at V and 3 bases at J, with 8 bases in the middle. Per the germline V gene, CDR1 is SEHNR and CDR2 is FQNEAQ (reference sequence). The CDR3 runs 14 residues. Samples were taken at baseline and on day 1 of cycles 4 and 7. This specimen was CD4+ or CD8+ T cells sorted from blood, taken in a trial of the OX40 agonist ivuxolimab. The sequence was collected from an adult with an advanced solid tumor such as melanoma, head and neck, liver or kidney cancer. V usage is TRBV7-9 and J usage is TRBJ1-5; D might be TRBD1 (6 bases). CDR3 in amino acids: CASSLRDTNQPQHF. DNA of the CDR3: TGTGCCAGCAGCTTAAGGGACACCAATCAGCCCCAGCATTTT.